Described below is a single T cell receptor beta chain sequence and its context. What this receptor recognizes is not known. No clone much larger than this one lies a single base away; base qualities are absent. The data originate from a study of cytotoxic CD8 clonotypes in ibrutinib-treated CLL (dated by TCRdb to 2020 to 2022). For the wider study: In this cohort, 15 patients were treatment-naive and more than 9 were relapsed/refractory, while under 18 had unmutated IGHV. Cryopreserved peripheral blood mononuclear cells were obtained prior to treatment, at the time of response, and at either disease progression or sustained remission. Of the approximately 87 participants in the trial, about two dozen had longitudinal samples available. Partial responses were observed in approximately 24 patients and complete responses in 2; after a median follow-up of roughly 72 months, remission was maintained in around 14 patients and progression was observed in about twelve. On average, each sample had a few hundred thousand productive templates and under 95,000 productive rearrangements. Every sample from remission and from progressive disease was obtained while the patients were still on ibrutinib. Samples at response were collected after a median of about 12 months of treatment, with a range of about 6 to 40 months.

Germline trimming amounts to 1 base on V and 4 bases on J, with 3 as the count of junction bases outside the gene matches. CDR1 and CDR2 (LGHNA, YNFKEQ) derive from the germline V gene. From the cysteine through the phenylalanine, the CDR3 covers 15 amino acids. Here the CDR3 DNA is all that survives: 45 bases in frame from base 1. On a MiSeq, deep resolution sequencing aimed for a depth between 1 in 1 million and 1 in 200,000 T cells, with each clonotype covered approximately 9.8x on average. The immunoSEQ hsTCRB Kit was used to generate the TCR beta libraries. Under the source paper's analysis protocol: The data were analyzed with ImmunoSEQ Analyzer and ImmunoSEQ Data Assistant, and V, D and J gene assignments followed IMGT definitions. Clonality, which ranges from 0 to 1, was calculated by subtracting the normalized Shannon entropy of productive rearrangement frequencies from one. Public clonotype analysis was restricted to overrepresented clonotypes comprising at least 0.05% of each patient's repertoire. About twelve repertoires from age-matched healthy donors, obtained from immuneACCESS, served as clonality controls. TCRdb limited this immuneACCESS table to in-frame rearrangements with V and J called. A share of clones is missing; checked studies link under half to unresolved V genes, and the rest is unexplained. Clone size and the V and J calls come from that table; the DNA yielded D and trimming. Within this sample are approximately 60,000 clones, with 45% to 70% of them counted one time only. The ten largest clones represent about 20% of the sample.

Broader findings and caveats from the paper: Clonality increased at ibrutinib response, stayed stable in sustained remission, and fell back toward baseline at progression. Public clonotypes were rare and either shrank or stayed stable during treatment, and the rise in clonality at ibrutinib response reflected expansion of private clonotypes. Sampling times were not matched between sustained-remission and progressing patients, and lymph node repertoires were not studied. Baseline clonality was found to be higher than that of age-matched healthy donors and was strongly correlated with circulating CD8+ T-cell counts.

Interpreted using the paper, the time point label stands for: approximately 2 years on ibrutinib. Roughly 1.9 micrograms of genomic DNA were extracted from cryopreserved PBMCs for TCR beta library preparation. Longitudinal blood samples from CLL patients receiving ibrutinib monotherapy were subjected to high-throughput TCR beta sequencing. The patients took part in an open-label, single-center phase 2 trial of ibrutinib monotherapy. The sample consisted of PBMCs, taken after 24 months of ibrutinib treatment. The receptor chain draws on TRBV4-2 and TRBJ2-3, and 9 bases in between align with TRBD2. The clonotype originates from a human donor with chronic lymphocytic leukemia. The DNA sequence reads TGTGCCAGCAGCCAAGGGCGGGGGGGCCCAGATACGCAGTATTTT. Translated, it gives CASSQGRGGPDTQYF.